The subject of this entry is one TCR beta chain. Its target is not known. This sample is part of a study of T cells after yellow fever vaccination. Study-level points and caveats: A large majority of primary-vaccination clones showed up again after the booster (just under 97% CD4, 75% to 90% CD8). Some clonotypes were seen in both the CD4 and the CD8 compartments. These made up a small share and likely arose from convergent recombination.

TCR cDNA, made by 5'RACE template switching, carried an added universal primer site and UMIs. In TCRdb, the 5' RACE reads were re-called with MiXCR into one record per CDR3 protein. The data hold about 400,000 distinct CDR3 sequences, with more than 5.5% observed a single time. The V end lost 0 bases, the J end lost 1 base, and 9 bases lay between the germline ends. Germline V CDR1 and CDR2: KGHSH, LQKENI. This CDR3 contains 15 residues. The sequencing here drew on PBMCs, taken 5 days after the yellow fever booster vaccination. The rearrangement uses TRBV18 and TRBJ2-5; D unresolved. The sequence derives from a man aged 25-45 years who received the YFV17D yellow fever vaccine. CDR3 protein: CASSPPSDTQETQYF. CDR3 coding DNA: TGTGCCAGCTCACCACCCTCAGATACCCAAGAGACCCAGTACTTC.